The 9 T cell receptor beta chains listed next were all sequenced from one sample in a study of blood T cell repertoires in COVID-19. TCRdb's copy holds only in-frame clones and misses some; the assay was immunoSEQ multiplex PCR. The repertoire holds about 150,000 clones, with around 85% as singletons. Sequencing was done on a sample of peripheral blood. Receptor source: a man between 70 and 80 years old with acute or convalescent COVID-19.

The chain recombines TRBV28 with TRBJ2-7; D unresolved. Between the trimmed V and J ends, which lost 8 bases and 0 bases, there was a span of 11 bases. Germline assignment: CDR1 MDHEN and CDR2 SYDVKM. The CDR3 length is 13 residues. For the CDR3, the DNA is TGTGCCAGCGCTCTGCCGAGCTCCTACGAGCAGTACTTC. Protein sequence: CASALPSSYEQYF.

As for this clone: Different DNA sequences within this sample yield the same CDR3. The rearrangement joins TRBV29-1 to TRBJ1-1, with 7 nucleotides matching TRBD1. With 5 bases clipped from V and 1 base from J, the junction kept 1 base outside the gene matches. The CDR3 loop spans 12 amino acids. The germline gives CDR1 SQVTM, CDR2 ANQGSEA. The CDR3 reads CSVWDRNTEAFF. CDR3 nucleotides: TGCAGCGTTTGGGACAGGAACACTGAAGCTTTCTTT.

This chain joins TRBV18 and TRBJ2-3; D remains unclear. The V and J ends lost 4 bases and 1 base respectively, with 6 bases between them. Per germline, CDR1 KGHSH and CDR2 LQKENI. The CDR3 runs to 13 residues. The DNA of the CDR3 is TGTGCCAGCTCACTCGGAGGCACAGATACGCAGTATTTT. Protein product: CASSLGGTDTQYF.

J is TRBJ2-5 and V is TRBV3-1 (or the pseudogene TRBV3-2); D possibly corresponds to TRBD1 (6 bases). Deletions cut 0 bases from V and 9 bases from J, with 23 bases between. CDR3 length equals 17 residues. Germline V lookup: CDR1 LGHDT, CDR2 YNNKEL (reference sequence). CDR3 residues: CASSQDGGRTATWPQYF. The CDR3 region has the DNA TGTGCCAGCAGCCAAGATGGCGGGCGGACAGCCACCTGGCCCCAGTACTTC.

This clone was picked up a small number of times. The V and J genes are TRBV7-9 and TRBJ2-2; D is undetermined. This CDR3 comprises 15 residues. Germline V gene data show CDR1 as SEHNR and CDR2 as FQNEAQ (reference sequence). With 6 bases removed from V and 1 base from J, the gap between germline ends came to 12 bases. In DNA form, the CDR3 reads TGTGCCAGCAGTATTACCTCCGGGAACACCGGGGAGCTGTTTTTT. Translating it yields CASSITSGNTGELFF.

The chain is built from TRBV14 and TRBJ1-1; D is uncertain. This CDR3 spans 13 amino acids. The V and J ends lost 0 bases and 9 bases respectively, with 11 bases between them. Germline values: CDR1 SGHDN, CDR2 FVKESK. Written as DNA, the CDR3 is TGTGCCAGCAGCCAAGATCTCGCAGATCAAGCTTTCTTT. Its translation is CASSQDLADQAFF.

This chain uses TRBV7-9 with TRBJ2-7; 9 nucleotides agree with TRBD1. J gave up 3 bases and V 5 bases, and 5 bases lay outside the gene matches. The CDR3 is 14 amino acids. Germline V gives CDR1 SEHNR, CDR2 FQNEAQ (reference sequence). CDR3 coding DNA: TGTGCCAGCAGCCACTGGGGACAGGGCTACGAGCAGTACTTC. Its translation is CASSHWGQGYEQYF. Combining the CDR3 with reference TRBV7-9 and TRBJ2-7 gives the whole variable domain DTGVSQNPRHKITKRGQNVTFRCDPISEHNRLYWYRQTLGQGPEFLTYFQNEAQLEKSRLLSDRFSAERPKGSFSTLEIQRTEQGDSAMYLCASSHWGQGYEQYFGPGTRLTVT.

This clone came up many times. The CDR3 here is CASSPRMSTEAFF. CDR3 nucleotides: TGTGCCAGCAGCCCCCGTATGAGTACTGAAGCTTTCTTT. The V gene is TRBV9, the J gene TRBJ1-1; D ambiguous. In germline, CDR1 is SGDLS, CDR2 YYNGEE. There are 13 residues in the CDR3. V was cut by 4 bases and J by 5 bases, with 12 bases left in between. The full variable domain, completed using reference TRBV9 and TRBJ1-1, is DSGVTQTPKHLITATGQRVTLRCSPRSGDLSVYWYQQSLDQGLQFLIQYYNGEERAKGNILERFSAQQFPDLHSELNLSSLELGDSALYFCASSPRMSTEAFFGQGTRLTVV.

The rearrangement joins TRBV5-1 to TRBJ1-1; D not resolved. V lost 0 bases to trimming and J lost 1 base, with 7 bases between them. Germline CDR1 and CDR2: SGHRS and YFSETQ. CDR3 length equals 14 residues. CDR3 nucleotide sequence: TGCGCCAGCAGCTTGGGCAGATCGAACACTGAAGCTTTCTTT. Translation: CASSLGRSNTEAFF.